Detailed here is one T cell receptor (beta chain). This specimen comes from a study of shared clonotypes between healthy human individuals. Unmatched junction bases numbered 5, after V lost 10 bases and J lost 6 bases. Germline V lookup: CDR1 SNHLY, CDR2 FYNNEI. The length of the CDR3 is 13 residues. TCRdb's table, derived via immunoSEQ multiplex PCR, lists solely in-frame clones and lacks some. This sample carries about 1 million clones, 75% of them seen once, and the ten largest clones take over 1.3%. This chain links TRBV2 with TRBJ2-7; TRBD2 matches at 14 bases. The specimen sequenced was memory CD4+ T cells sorted from blood. This sample's subset: CD45RA-negative fraction. This receptor was obtained from a man aged 18 to 35 in good health. The CDR3 region is CATGLAGGTEQYF. The CDR3 DNA sequence: TGTGCCACCGGACTAGCGGGGGGTACCGAGCAGTACTTC.